Presented here are 7 T cell receptor beta chains from one specimen sequenced in a study of T cell responses to AZD1222 COVID-19 vaccine. Only in-frame clones appear in the TCRdb table, and some are missing; sequencing was by immunoSEQ multiplex PCR. Of roughly 150,000 clones listed, around 91% are singletons. Sequences were derived from peripheral blood, sampled on day 0 of AZD1222 vaccination. Receptors originate from an adult in good health.

This clone was observed a single time. The chain uses TRBV30 and TRBJ2-3, with D perhaps matching TRBD1 (5 bases). This CDR3 comprises 15 residues. The ends were cut back, 1 base at V and 0 bases at J, with 11 bases in the middle. The germline V gene has CDR1 GTSNPN and CDR2 SVGIG (reference sequence). CDR3 loop: CAWSETQGSTDTQYF. CDR3 coding DNA: TGTGCCTGGAGTGAAACTCAGGGAAGCACAGATACGCAGTATTTT.

This clone was found once. The junction does not match germline at one end; this may be a read error. The chain combines TRBV7-7 with TRBJ2-2; no clear D gene. Germline values: CDR1 SSHAT, CDR2 FNYEAQ (reference sequence). This CDR3 is built from 13 residues. The CDR3 spells CASSLTDTGELFF. In DNA form, the CDR3 reads TGTGCTAGCAGCTTAACAGATACCGGGGAGCTGTTTTTT.

The chain employs TRBV15 and TRBJ1-2, with D possibly TRBD1 on 5 matching bases. This CDR3 has 16 amino acids. The V end was cut by 3 bases, the J end by 4 bases, with 18 bases between. Per the germline V gene, CDR1 is LNHNV and CDR2 is YYDKDF (reference sequence). The CDR3 sequence is CATSSSRRGNLYGYTF. Here the CDR3 DNA reads TGTGCCACCAGCAGCTCTAGGCGGGGGAACCTCTATGGCTACACCTTC.

The chain employs TRBV19 and TRBJ1-1; D might be TRBD1 (5 bases). V was cut by 2 bases and J by 3 bases, with 25 bases left in between. CDR1 is LNHDA, CDR2 SQIVND, per germline (reference sequence). This CDR3 region has 19 residues. The CDR3 spells CASSIRAWGGSRADTEAFF. The CDR3 coding sequence is TGTGCCAGTAGTATAAGAGCTTGGGGTGGGAGCAGGGCGGACACTGAAGCTTTCTTT.

V is TRBV7-2 and J is TRBJ2-7; TRBD1 or TRBD2 may be the D gene (5 bases each). Germline CDR1 SGHTA, CDR2 FQGNSA. Between the trimmed V and J ends, which lost 3 bases and 3 bases, there was a span of 15 bases. This CDR3 region has 15 residues. CDR3 DNA: TGTGCCAGCAGCTTCAATGGGATGGGGGACTACGAGCAGTACTTC. This translates into CASSFNGMGDYEQYF.

About this clone itself: Other DNA sequences in the same sample also yield this CDR3. The CDR3 DNA reads TGTGCCAGCAGTTACAACGGATACTACGAGCAGTACTTC. Translation: CASSYNGYYEQYF. V is TRBV6-5 and J is TRBJ2-7; D ambiguous. Between the trimmed V and J ends, which lost 2 bases and 3 bases, there was a span of 8 bases. Per germline, CDR1 MNHEY and CDR2 SVGAGI. This CDR3 comprises 13 residues.

The chain recombines TRBV19 with TRBJ2-1; D remains ambiguous. The CDR3 has 15 residues. The V gene's germline CDR1 is LNHDA and CDR2 SQIVND (reference sequence). Trimming stripped 8 bases from V and 2 bases from J, with 16 bases between. The CDR3 here is CASAIVTGAYNEQFF. The CDR3 DNA follows: TGTGCCAGTGCCATTGTTACCGGTGCCTACAATGAGCAGTTCTTC.